This TCR beta chain was observed in a study of cytomegalovirus exposure and HLA in healthy donors (dated by TCRdb to about 2017). With respect to the entire study: An earlier analysis of roughly 610 of the donors reported about 260 Gb of sequence data and 95 million to 120 million unique TCR beta sequences obtained from some 200 million T cells. Rather than using new phenotypic data, the later analysis identified candidate immune exposures from TCR beta sequences and from how often those sequences occurred across donors. Every repertoire in the discovery cohort had been generated on one and the same sequencing platform. In addition to the first cohort of about 650 subjects, a separate validation cohort of 120 different subjects was used. Of the 350 to 450 genotyped donors, 70% to 90% were placed in the genetic ancestry cluster associated with self-reported Caucasian donors. Using immunosequencing, the study profiled T cell repertoires from fewer than 700 subjects and related those repertoires to cytomegalovirus serostatus. Both class I and class II loci were covered by HLA typing, at four-digit resolution. High-throughput TCR immunosequencing, statistical association of individual TCRs with disease status, and machine learning were combined to predict cytomegalovirus infection status. Because of strong linkage in the cohort, four or five DR-DQ haplotypes were treated as single units for association and clustering. A later analysis re-examined previously published TCR beta repertoires from more than 550 donors and added high-resolution HLA genotyping to investigate patterns of TCR occurrence. To decide whether each TCR beta V gene segment behaved as functional or pseudogenic, an earlier analysis of fewer than 750 of the donors relied on high-throughput TCR beta sequencing. The study aimed to test whether signatures of past pathogen exposure could be identified by cataloging public T cell receptors. Among about 400 genotyped donors of the cohort, an average of about 240,000 unique TCR beta nucleotide sequences was sequenced per donor, of which about 19% were non-productive. Donor age, sex, ethnicity and CMV serostatus were compiled alongside the repertoire data. The number of typed donors differed by locus: roughly 629-630 for A, B, C, DRB1 and DQB1; 500 to 550 for DQA1; some 590 for DPA1; and around 470 for DPB1. A later genetic analysis took genome-wide SNP genotypes for about 65% of the 666 donors and used that subset as a discovery cohort. An early release covering 550 to 650 HLA-typed donors comprised around 300 gigabases of sequencing data and some 79 million unique TCR sequences. Beyond this particular receptor, the publication reports: In a later analysis, several top co-occurrence clusters were reported to appear linked to parvovirus B19, influenza, CMV and Epstein-Barr virus. CMV serostatus was the only immune exposure information available for the cohort. In a later analysis, 16,951 TCR beta sequences were associated with specific HLA alleles at a false discovery rate of 0.05. Most CMV-associated TCR beta chains appeared to be HLA-restricted in a later analysis, and the HLA associations seemed to be driven largely by CMV exposure. Some IMGT-functional V segments, including TRBV6-2 and TRBV6-3, could not be told apart with the 87-base-pair reads, so those segments were excluded. The authors suggested that the approach could potentially be extended to other disease states and immunological phenotypes. The classifier was reported to diagnose cytomegalovirus status with high specificity and sensitivity in both the original cohort and the validation cohort. When HLA alleles, especially DR and DQ, strongly co-occurred, attributing TCR associations to individual alleles was difficult. HLA typing was unavailable for some donors at each locus, so association tests used only the typed subset. Because counts were too low, seventeen rarely observed V segments, including chromosome 9 orphons, were excluded from the earlier analysis of 587 of the donors. Across donors, most TCR sequences were observed very rarely, whereas some public TCRs were present in many individuals. The study listed approximately 150 TCR beta chains as associated with cytomegalovirus. In a later analysis, HLA-associated TCR beta chains showed more clonal expansion and lower generation probabilities than non-associated chains that were equally common. Linkage disequilibrium might explain the correlated functional status among segregating V segments, but an unknown experimental factor could not be ruled out. A few of the identified cytomegalovirus-associated TCR beta chains were confirmed in vitro to be specific for cytomegalovirus antigens. A further reported finding was that TCR beta sequences accurately predicted the HLA-A and HLA-B alleles for most subjects in the first cohort. A later analysis found that TCR association rates varied across HLA loci, with DRB1 alleles showing the most associated TCRs and HLA-C alleles the fewest. A cluster of highly shared sequence variants was judged likely to be a technical artifact of the sequencing pipeline. This cohort had only TCR beta chains sequenced, and the lack of alpha or paired-chain data limited which features could be detected. V-gene and J-gene trimming of TCR beta chains was associated with a missense DCLRE1C variant in a later genetic analysis, and the association was replicated in an independent cohort. Broadly in line with IMGT annotations, most TCR beta V segments showed up in productive rearrangements about 87% or about 30% of the time in an earlier analysis of several hundred of the donors. Roughly uniform sequencing depth across donors was assumed in presence/absence analyses, although this assumption may not hold. A later genetic analysis reported fewer N-insertions in productive TCRs among donors in an Asian-associated ancestry cluster than the roughly 670-donor mean.

Clipping removes 3 bases from V and 5 bases from J, with 2 as the unmatched junction base count. The CDR3 sequence holds 13 residues, the cysteine and phenylalanine included. Only the CDR3 part of the read is kept: 39 bases, read in frame from the first base. CDR1 and CDR2, per the germline V gene (reference sequence), are SSHAT and FNYEAQ. Of note for this clone: Its cognate antigen has yet to be identified.

In total, 630 or so healthy bone marrow donors made up the cohort. All cohort members were sampled while nominally healthy, although unrecorded immune exposures were likely present. The donor tested CMV seropositive, placing the donor among the 250 to 350 seropositive members of the cohort. Each donor provided a peripheral blood sample, and peripheral blood mononuclear cells were used for TCR beta sequencing. Genomic DNA was extracted from the blood cell samples with the Qiagen DNeasy Blood Extraction Kit. Libraries came from the immunoSEQ multiplex PCR assay. For the multiplex PCR, a mixture combining 60 forward primers for TCR Vbeta segments and 13 reverse primers for TCR Jbeta segments was used. A multiplex PCR assay on genomic DNA amplified the CDR3 region of rearranged TCR beta genes. The Illumina HiSeq System was used to sequence the amplified TCR beta libraries as 87-base-pair reads. In the original analysis: A later analysis counted some 80 million unique TCR beta chains across the 550 to 800 repertoires, and some 11 million of these chains were shared by at least two donors. A nearest-neighbor algorithm error-corrected the raw reads and collapsed the reads into unique sequences, merging closely related sequences to remove PCR and sequencing errors. CDR3 sequences were aligned to IMGT reference sequences to assign V, D and J gene segments. Each retained sequence needed at least a six-nucleotide match to both a V gene segment and a J gene segment. Rearrangements were called productive when the CDR3 lacked stop codons and stayed in frame with V and J; all others were non-productive. CDR3 was defined by IMGT convention, running from the second conserved V-encoded cysteine to the conserved J-encoded phenylalanine. The earlier analysis of a few hundred of the donors excluded sequences that lacked an unambiguous match to a single V gene segment. An earlier analysis of over 450 of the donors classified V segments as functional when productive rearrangements were above 56.7% and as segregating when the standard deviation between donors was above 5%. A statistical classification framework was built to diagnose cytomegalovirus status from the catalog of TCR beta chain sequences. In a later analysis, TCR nucleotide sequences were compared against IMGT/GENE-DB human TR gene sequences so that V and J genes could be assigned. The TCRdist pipeline was used in a later analysis to assign CDR3 sequences and most-parsimonious VDJ recombination scenarios. In a later analysis, every TCR beta chain was defined by the combination of its CDR3 amino acid sequence and its V-gene family, and reads without a unique V-gene family were dropped. As a way to deal with suspected cross-contamination and a sequencing artifact, a later analysis dropped under 600 nucleotide sequences that were highly shared and had low generation probability. For each public chain, a later analysis derived a clonal expansion index from normalized ranks of inferred template counts within each repertoire. Generation probabilities in a later analysis came from a VDJ recombination model fitted to out-of-frame rearrangements, and those results were checked against IGoR. In a later analysis, TCR-TCR, TCR-HLA and TCR-CMV co-occurrence was scored with hypergeometric tests, and a repertoire-size bias correction was applied to TCR pairs. To estimate false discovery rates, a later analysis permuted the HLA or CMV assignments 20 times. In a later analysis, co-occurring TCRs were grouped using DBSCAN, with TCRdist sequence similarity added in when clustering inside HLA-allele-positive subsets. Co-occurrence clustering excluded repertoires with fewer than 30,000 or more than 120,000 public chains, plus five with anomalous nucleotide sharing. TCRdb holds this immuneACCESS table with in-frame rearrangements only. Some clones are missing; in checked studies, unresolved V genes explain under half, and the rest has no known cause. V and J calls and clone size are given by that table; D and trimming were obtained from the DNA. The table of this sample itemizes 40,000 to 55,000 clones. Around 5.6% of the sample is held by the ten biggest clonotypes.

The sequence derives from a male donor in good health and CMV-seropositive. The receptor chain draws on TRBV7-7 and TRBJ2-7; TRBD1 aligns with 9 central bases. Input material: PBMCs. The DNA is TGTGCCAGCAGCTTGACAGGGGGTCACGAGCAGTACTTC. This codes for CASSLTGGHEQYF.